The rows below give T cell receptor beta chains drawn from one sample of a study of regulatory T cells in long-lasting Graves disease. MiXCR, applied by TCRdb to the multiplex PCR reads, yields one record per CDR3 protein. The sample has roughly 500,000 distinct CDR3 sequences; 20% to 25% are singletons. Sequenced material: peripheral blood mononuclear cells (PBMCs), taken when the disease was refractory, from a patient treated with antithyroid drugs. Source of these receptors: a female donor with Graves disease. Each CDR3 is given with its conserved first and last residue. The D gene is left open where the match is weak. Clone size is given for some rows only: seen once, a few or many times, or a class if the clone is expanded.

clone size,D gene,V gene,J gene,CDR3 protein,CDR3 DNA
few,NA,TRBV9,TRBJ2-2,CASSLIGTATGELFF,TGTGCCAGCAGCCTAATAGGGACCGCGACCGGGGAGCTGTTTTTT
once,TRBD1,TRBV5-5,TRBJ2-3,CASSLLTGDTDTQYF,TGTGCCAGCAGCTTGCTGACAGGGGACACAGATACGCAGTATTTT
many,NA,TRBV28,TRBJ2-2,CASSSGGLNTGELFF,TGTGCCAGCAGTTCGGGCGGGCTGAACACCGGGGAGCTGTTTTTT
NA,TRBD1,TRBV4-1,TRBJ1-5,CASSPLQGSGTPQHF,TGCGCCAGCAGCCCCCTACAGGGGAGCGGGACGCCCCAGCATTTT
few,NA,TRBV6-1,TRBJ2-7,CASSSTLGEQYF,TGTGCCAGCAGCAGCACATTGGGAGAGCAGTACTTC
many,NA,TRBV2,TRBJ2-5,CASSSLAETQYF,TGTGCCAGCAGTTCGCTAGCCGAGACCCAGTACTTC
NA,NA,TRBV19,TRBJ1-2,CASSSSRLSLVYGYTF,TGTGCCAGTAGTAGTTCAAGGTTGTCGCTTGTCTATGGCTACACCTTC
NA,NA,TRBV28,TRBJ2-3,CASSLRGLTDTQYF,TGTGCCAGCAGTTTGAGGGGATTGACAGATACGCAGTATTTT
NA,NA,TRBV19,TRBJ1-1,CASSMGASTEAFF,TGTGCCAGTAGTATGGGGGCTAGTACTGAAGCTTTCTTT
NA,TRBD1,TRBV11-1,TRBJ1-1,CASRNRDRGLGTEAFF,TGTGCCAGCCGGAACCGGGACAGGGGGCTGGGGACTGAAGCTTTCTTT
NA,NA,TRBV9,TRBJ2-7,CASSVVGGGSEQYF,TGTGCCAGCAGCGTAGTAGGAGGGGGGTCCGAGCAGTACTTC
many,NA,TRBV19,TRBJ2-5,CASSIGRDQETQYF,TGTGCCAGTAGTATAGGACGGGACCAAGAGACCCAGTACTTC
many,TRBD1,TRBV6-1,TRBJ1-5,CASTPFRGLQPQHF,TGTGCCAGCACCCCGTTCAGGGGGCTTCAGCCCCAGCATTTT
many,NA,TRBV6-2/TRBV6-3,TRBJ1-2,CASSLGGIYDGYTF,TGTGCCAGCAGTTTGGGGGGTATCTATGATGGCTACACCTTC
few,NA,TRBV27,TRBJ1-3,CASSLGGGQGGNTIYF,TGTGCCAGCAGTTTGGGTGGGGGACAAGGAGGAAACACCATATATTTT
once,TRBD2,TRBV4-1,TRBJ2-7,CASSHYLSGGREQYF,TGCGCCAGCAGCCACTACCTTTCGGGAGGGCGCGAGCAGTACTTC
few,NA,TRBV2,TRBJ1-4,CASSEGGGINEKLFF,TGTGCCAGCAGTGAAGGGGGAGGGATAAACGAAAAACTGTTTTTT
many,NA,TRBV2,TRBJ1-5,CASSEVGQANQPQHF,TGTGCCAGCAGTGAGGTTGGGCAAGCCAATCAGCCCCAGCATTTT
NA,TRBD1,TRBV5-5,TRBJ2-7,CASSWGTGLDGEQYF,TGTGCCAGCAGCTGGGGGACAGGGCTAGACGGCGAGCAGTACTTC
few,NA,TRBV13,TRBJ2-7,CASSLGLDEGYSYEQYF,TGTGCCAGCAGCTTAGGCCTAGATGAAGGGTACTCCTACGAGCAGTACTTC
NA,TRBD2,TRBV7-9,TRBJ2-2,CASSLEPAGNTGELFF,TGTGCCAGCAGCTTAGAACCAGCGGGAAACACCGGGGAGCTGTTTTTT
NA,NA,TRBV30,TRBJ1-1,CAWKGRVKAEAFF,TGTGCCTGGAAAGGGAGGGTTAAAGCTGAAGCTTTCTTT
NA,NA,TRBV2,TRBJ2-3,CASAGEGIDTQYF,TGTGCCAGCGCGGGTGAAGGGATAGATACGCAGTATTTT
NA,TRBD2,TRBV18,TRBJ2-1,CASAGTTQVNEQFF,TGTGCCAGCGCCGGGACTACCCAAGTCAATGAGCAGTTCTTC
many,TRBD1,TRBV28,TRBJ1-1,CASRHRRDRGPKNTEAFF,TGTGCCAGCAGACATCGCCGGGACAGGGGGCCGAAAAACACTGAAGCTTTCTTT
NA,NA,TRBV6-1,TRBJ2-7,CASSEAAGEQYF,TGTGCCAGCAGTGAAGCGGCGGGCGAGCAGTACTTC
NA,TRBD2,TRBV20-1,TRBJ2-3,CSAHETSGSSTDTQYF,TGCAGTGCGCACGAAACTAGCGGGAGCTCCACAGATACGCAGTATTTT
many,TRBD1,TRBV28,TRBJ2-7,CASSPRPRDRVGEQYF,TGTGCCAGCAGTCCCCGCCCCCGGGACAGGGTTGGTGAGCAGTACTTC